The T cell receptor (beta chain) under discussion was sequenced for a study of blood T cell repertoires in COVID-19 (dated by TCRdb to about 2020). Describing the broader study: Samples from collaborators originated in the United States, Italy and Spain and spanned both the acute and convalescent phases of COVID-19. The repertoires were made available in a free public database intended to serve as a resource for research on the immune response to SARS-CoV-2. The prospective study material was composed of cDNA or gDNA derived from T cells, B-cell-depleted T cells, or PBMCs. Where available, HLA class I and class II types were obtained from metadata supplied by the sample provider rather than from assay-based typing. Subjects who had been exposed to COVID-19, were actively infected with it, or had recovered from it provided the deeply sampled blood TCRbeta repertoires that made up the dataset. Sample metadata almost always included a de-identified subject ID, COVID-19 status, age in years and sex. The samples were drawn from two sources: the first 160 participants of the ongoing ImmuneRACE study, and fewer than 1,500 subjects contributed by 6 global collaborators.

The junction shows trimming of 1 base on V and 5 bases on J, and the gene matches do not reach 4 bases of it. Including cysteine and phenylalanine, the CDR3 has 14 amino acids. Of the read, only the CDR3 DNA is kept; its 42 bases are in frame from base 1. CDR1 is given as SGHVS and CDR2 as FQNEAQ, both from the germline V gene. This clone has only one observation. It has no known antigen specificity. No much larger clone is present one base from it, and per-base qualities are unavailable. What the research found in general, with its limitations: How much clinical and demographic metadata was included differed by source and by participant, and the metadata was provided uncurated.

Whole blood was collected in K2EDTA tubes by collaborating institutions according to the institutions' own protocols. For TCRbeta analysis, collaborators shipped samples as frozen whole blood, isolated PBMCs, or DNA extracted from either of those sample types. TCRbeta CDR3 regions were amplified from genomic DNA using the immunoSEQ Assay, a bias-controlled multiplex PCR. The paper's data handling went like this. Within the assay, amplification of reference gene primers was used to estimate how many nucleated cells each sample contained. To quantify the absolute abundance of each unique TCRbeta CDR3 rearrangement, sequence reads were collapsed and filtered. For each sample, productive Simpson clonality was calculated as the square root of Simpson's diversity index over productive rearrangements. The clones in this table, taken by TCRdb from immuneACCESS, are in-frame only. Not every clone is retained; where verified, under half of the shortfall comes from an unresolved V gene, and the cause of the rest is unknown. From that table come the V and J calls and clone size; the DNA was used to work out D and trimming. This sample is represented by around 300,000 clones; about 82% of them were singletons. The ten top clones hold 4.1% of the sample.

The specimen was peripheral blood. This TCR derives from a woman in her fifties or sixties with active or convalescent COVID-19. The sequence joins TRBV7-8 to TRBJ1-1; 7 central nucleotides agree with TRBD1. The CDR3: CASSLEEGATEAFF. The bases are TGTGCCAGCAGCTTAGAGGAGGGGGCGACTGAAGCTTTCTTT.